Below, 32 T cell receptor beta chains from the same sample are listed, as sequenced in a study of control samples from healthy donors and cancer patients. TCRdb's table, derived via immunoSEQ multiplex PCR, lists solely in-frame clones and lacks some. The sample carries under 450,000 clones, 75% to 95% recorded once. Specimen: PBMCs. The source of these receptors is a man aged 35-49 years with head and neck cancer.

The gene calls are TRBV15 and TRBJ1-2, with TRBD1 as a possible D gene (5 bases). Trimming took off 1 base at V and 5 bases at J, with 11 bases between the two ends. This CDR3 contains 14 residues. The germline V gene encodes CDR1 LNHNV and CDR2 YYDKDF (reference sequence). Here the CDR3 reads CATSRGQSLYGYTF. For the CDR3, the DNA is TGTGCCACCAGCAGAGGACAGTCACTTTATGGCTACACCTTC.

CDR3 coding DNA: TGTGCCAGCAGCTTGTTAAGCGGGGGGGCTGGAGATACGCAGTATTTT. Translated: CASSLLSGGAGDTQYF. The chain carries TRBV5-5 and TRBJ2-3; 10 bases agree with TRBD2. This CDR3 comprises 16 residues. Germline CDR1 is SGHKS and CDR2 is YYEKEE (reference sequence). V was clipped by 1 base and J by 5 bases; unmatched bases: 7. Full variable domain (outside the CDR3, taken from reference TRBV5-5 and TRBJ2-3): DAGVTQSPTHLIKTRGQQVTLRCSPISGHKSVSWYQQVLGQGPQFIFQYYEKEERGRGNFPDRFSARQFPNYSSELNVNALLLGDSALYLCASSLLSGGAGDTQYFGPGTRLTVL.

The chain combines TRBV28 with TRBJ2-2, with a weak D call TRBD1 (5 bases). The CDR3 sequence is 14 residues long. From germline, CDR1 is MDHEN and CDR2 SYDVKM. The germline V and J ends were trimmed by 3 bases and 4 bases, with 9 bases remaining between them. CDR3 nucleotides: TGTGCCAGCAGTTTGGGGCAGACCACCGGGGAGCTGTTTTTT. Protein product: CASSLGQTTGELFF.

The rearrangement links TRBV6-5 to TRBJ2-3; D possibly corresponds to TRBD1 (6 bases). The ends were cut back, 6 bases at V and 4 bases at J, with 17 bases in the middle. CDR3 length equals 15 residues. CDR1 MNHEY and CDR2 SVGAGI come from the germline V gene. This chain's CDR3 is CASSRTDGHSDTQYF. The CDR3 region has the DNA TGTGCCAGCAGCCGGACAGATGGCCATTCAGATACGCAGTATTTT.

The chain has TRBV9 and TRBJ1-2; possibly TRBD1 for D (5 bases). The CDR3 loop spans 15 amino acids. Deletions cut 0 bases from V and 8 bases from J, with 17 bases between. The germline V gene encodes CDR1 SGDLS and CDR2 YYNGEE. This CDR3 is CASSVVGRTEGGYTF. CDR3 bases: TGTGCCAGCAGCGTAGTCGGGAGGACGGAGGGGGGCTACACCTTC.

V is TRBV20-1 and J is TRBJ2-1; D ambiguous. V lost 6 bases to trimming and J lost 9 bases, with 12 bases between them. The CDR3 runs 11 residues. Germline CDR1 reads DFQATT; CDR2 reads SNEGSKA (reference sequence). CDR3 DNA sequence: TGCAGTGCCGGACCCGCCATTGAGCAGTTCTTC. The encoded protein is CSAGPAIEQFF.

The chain uses TRBV9 and TRBJ1-1; D uncertain. Trimming removed 4 bases from V and 1 base from J, with 8 bases in between. The CDR3 length is 13 residues. Germline V gene data show CDR1 as SGDLS and CDR2 as YYNGEE. Written as DNA, the CDR3 is TGTGCCAGCAGCCAACAGAGGAACACTGAAGCTTTCTTT. Translating gives CASSQQRNTEAFF.

The chain has TRBV9 and TRBJ1-2, with 11 bases that match TRBD1. This CDR3 is 14 amino acids long. J lost 4 bases, V lost 2 bases, and 1 base had no gene match. CDR1 is SGDLS and CDR2 is YYNGEE in the germline V gene. CDR3 DNA sequence: TGTGCCAGCAGCGTGGGACAGGGGGGCTATGGCTACACCTTC. Its translation is CASSVGQGGYGYTF.

The chain recombines TRBV28 with TRBJ2-2; 9 bases align to TRBD1. CDR1 and CDR2 from the germline V gene are MDHEN and SYDVKM. This CDR3 spans 16 amino acids. The junction had 7 bases not matched to a gene; V was cut back by 3 bases and J by 5 bases. The chain's CDR3 is CASSFGGQGKTGELFF. CDR3 nucleotides: TGTGCCAGCAGTTTCGGGGGACAGGGAAAAACCGGGGAGCTGTTTTTT.

This clone was seen only a few times. The CDR3 region is CASSAAAGQGATTNEKLFF. The CDR3 bases are TGTGCCAGCAGCGCGGCGGCCGGACAGGGGGCGACAACTAATGAAAAACTGTTTTTT. This chain links TRBV9 with TRBJ1-4; TRBD1 agrees at 11 bases. V lost 3 bases and J lost 0; bases outside the gene matches: 10. CDR3 length: 19 amino acids. From germline, CDR1 is SGDLS and CDR2 YYNGEE.

The CDR3 sequence: CASSDGVGELFF. In nucleotides, the CDR3 is TGTGCCAGCAGCGATGGGGTCGGGGAGCTGTTTTTT. This chain joins TRBV12-3 or TRBV12-4 and TRBJ2-2; no reliable D call. CDR3 length equals 12 residues. Trimming shortened V by 6 bases and J by 7 bases, and 9 bases separated the two germline ends.

This clone was found once. The chain has TRBV19 and TRBJ1-4; D possibly corresponds to TRBD1 (6 bases). The CDR3 extends over 20 amino acids. CDR1 is LNHDA, CDR2 SQIVND, per germline (reference sequence). Trimming took 3 bases from V and 0 from J, leaving 23 bases between them. The CDR3 reads CASSIDQGPRTFSTNEKLFF. CDR3 nucleotides: TGTGCCAGTAGTATCGACCAGGGGCCCCGTACGTTCTCAACTAATGAAAAACTGTTTTTT.

DNA for the CDR3: TGCAGCGTTGTGCTATGGACAGGGTACGAGCAGTACTTC. This encodes CSVVLWTGYEQYF. The rearrangement uses TRBV29-1 and TRBJ2-7, with TRBD1 identical over 8 bases. The CDR3 runs to 13 residues. Per the germline V gene, CDR1 is SQVTM and CDR2 is ANQGSEA. Trimming cost V 4 bases and J 4 bases; bases outside gene matches: 6.

The chain joins TRBV3-1 (or the pseudogene TRBV3-2) to TRBJ2-1; weak D call: TRBD2 (6 bases). Germline CDR1 and CDR2: LGHDT and YNNKEL (reference sequence). The CDR3 spans 14 residues. V was trimmed by 0 bases and J by 6 bases, leaving 9 bases between them. The CDR3 region has the DNA TGTGCCAGCAGCCAAGATAGCGGAATCAATGAGCAGTTCTTC. Protein product: CASSQDSGINEQFF.

This chain connects TRBV14 to TRBJ2-5; 11 bases match TRBD2. The CDR3 is made up of 15 amino acids. With V trimmed by 4 bases and J by 4 bases, 5 bases remained unmatched. Germline-derived CDR1 and CDR2 are SGHDN and FVKESK. The CDR3 reads CASSRRLAGSETQYF. CDR3 sequence (DNA): TGTGCCAGCAGCCGCCGACTAGCGGGATCAGAGACCCAGTACTTC. The full variable domain, with the rest looked up from reference TRBV14 and TRBJ2-5, is EAGVTQFPSHSVIEKGQTVTLRCDPISGHDNLYWYRRVMGKEIKFLLHFVKESKQDESGMPNNRFLAERTGGTYSTLKVQPAELEDSGVYFCASSRRLAGSETQYFGPGTRLLVL.

This chain joins TRBV12-3 or TRBV12-4 and TRBJ2-7, with D unresolved. The CDR3 runs 12 residues. The V gene lost 5 bases and the J gene lost 4 bases, with 9 bases spanning the gap. The CDR3 nucleotides are TGTGCCAGCAGTATGTCTCTTTACGAGCAGTACTTC. It translates to CASSMSLYEQYF.

J is TRBJ2-2 and V is TRBV20-1; TRBD2 might be the D (6 bases). The CDR3 runs 12 residues. CDR1 and CDR2 (germline): DFQATT, SNEGSKA (reference sequence). Trimming left V 3 bases short and J 8 bases short, with 10 bases between. The CDR3 sequence: CSASRGMGELFF. The DNA for the CDR3 is TGCAGTGCTAGTCGGGGGATGGGGGAGCTGTTTTTT.

This chain uses TRBV21-1 with TRBJ2-7; no DNA check was done on the table's D call, TRBD2. TRBV21-1 is noted as a pseudogene. This CDR3 is built from 17 residues. This CDR3 is CASSSCPDRGGAYEQYF. The CDR3 DNA is TGTGCCAGCAGCTCTTGCCCGGACCGTGGGGGGGCCTACGAGCAGTACTTC.

A word on this clone: Different DNA sequences within this sample yield the same CDR3. The chain carries TRBV18 and TRBJ1-1; TRBD1 matches 7 bases. The V and J ends lost 2 bases and 0 bases, in that order; junction bases with no gene match: 3. The CDR3 is 15 residues long. The V gene's germline CDR1 is KGHSH and CDR2 LQKENI. The CDR3 region is CASSPRQGMNTEAFF. The CDR3 nucleotides read TGTGCCAGCTCACCAAGACAGGGAATGAACACTGAAGCTTTCTTT.

The V and J genes are TRBV5-8 and TRBJ2-5, with D possibly TRBD2 on 6 matching bases. V lost 4 bases and J lost 5, with 18 bases in between. The CDR3 spans 15 residues. The germline V gene has CDR1 SGHTS and CDR2 YDEGEE. In DNA form, the CDR3 reads TGTGCCAGCAGCCCCTCCGGAGGGCGGGTCGAGACCCAGTACTTC. Protein product: CASSPSGGRVETQYF. The complete variable domain, with remaining parts taken from reference TRBV5-8 and TRBJ2-5, reads EAGVTQSPTHLIKTRGQQATLRCSPISGHTSVYWYQQALGLGLQFLLWYDEGEERNRGNFPPRFSGRQFPNYSSELNVNALELEDSALYLCASSPSGGRVETQYFGPGTRLLVL.

This clone was seen just once. The chain employs TRBV6-2 or TRBV6-3 and TRBJ2-3; D is uncertain. The CDR3 has 11 amino acids. The V and J ends lost 5 bases and 4 bases respectively, with 4 bases between them. Germline lookup yields CDR1 MNHEY and CDR2 SVGEGT. For the CDR3, the DNA is TGTGCCAGCAGTAGTTCAGATACGCAGTATTTT. The encoded protein is CASSSSDTQYF.

This clone appeared a single time. The chain couples TRBV5-8 to TRBJ2-7, with D unresolved. V was pared by 7 bases and J by 0 bases, with 17 bases between. The length of the CDR3 is 15 residues. Germline V gene lookup returns CDR1 SGHTS and CDR2 YDEGEE. This chain's CDR3 is CASSFVAVSSYEQYF. The CDR3 nucleotides read TGTGCCAGCTCCTTCGTGGCAGTAAGCTCCTACGAGCAGTACTTC.

The chain recombines TRBV25-1 with TRBJ2-3, with TRBD2 matching 8 bases. The CDR3 totals 14 residues. CDR1 and CDR2 from the germline V gene are MGHDK and SYGVNS. J gave up 6 bases and V 6 bases, and 8 bases lay outside the gene matches. Written as DNA, the CDR3 is TGTGCCAGCAGCAACCGACTAGCGTTTGATACGCAGTATTTT. It translates to CASSNRLAFDTQYF.

Turning to this clone: The identical CDR3 is also encoded by other nucleotide sequences in the sample. The chain joins TRBV15 to TRBJ1-1; D remains unclear. The CDR3 extends over 14 amino acids. Germline CDR1 is LNHNV and CDR2 is YYDKDF (reference sequence). V lost 0 bases and J 1 base, leaving 6 bases between the germline ends. CDR3 in amino acids: CATSRDRANTEAFF. CDR3 nucleotides: TGTGCCACCAGCAGAGATCGGGCGAACACTGAAGCTTTCTTT.

The sample holds a few counts of this clone. The rearrangement joins TRBV19 to TRBJ1-3; D remains ambiguous. The CDR3 sequence is 15 residues long. Germline values: CDR1 LNHDA, CDR2 SQIVND (reference sequence). Trimming took off 6 bases at V and 0 bases at J, with 12 bases between the two ends. The DNA for the CDR3 is TGTGCCAGTAGGGCCGACTTTTACTCTGGAAACACCATATATTTT. It specifies CASRADFYSGNTIYF.

The rearrangement links TRBV28 to TRBJ1-2; 7 nucleotides line up with TRBD1. The CDR3 totals 15 residues. J lost 3 bases, V lost 6 bases, and 10 bases had no gene match. Germline CDR1 MDHEN, CDR2 SYDVKM. The CDR3 reads CASSPGQENYYGYTF. Written as DNA, the CDR3 is TGTGCCAGCAGCCCTGGACAGGAGAACTACTATGGCTACACCTTC.

The chain recombines TRBV9 with TRBJ2-7, with TRBD1 matching 9 bases. Unmatched junction bases numbered 13, after V lost 4 bases and J lost 5 bases. CDR1 and CDR2 (germline): SGDLS, YYNGEE. This CDR3 contains 16 residues. The CDR3 spells CASSPLGDRVPNEQYF. Written as DNA, the CDR3 is TGTGCCAGCAGCCCACTCGGGGACAGGGTTCCCAACGAGCAGTACTTC.

This chain joins TRBV5-1 and TRBJ2-3; D is uncertain. The CDR3 spans 13 residues. Germline V gene lookup returns CDR1 SGHRS and CDR2 YFSETQ. The ends were cut back, 0 bases at V and 2 bases at J, with 4 bases in the middle. CDR3 sequence (DNA): TGCGCCAGCAGCTTGGTCTTCACAGATACGCAGTATTTT. It codes for CASSLVFTDTQYF.

The table lists this clone with a few counts. The chain recombines TRBV5-6 with TRBJ1-1, with 9 bases aligning to TRBD1. CDR1 and CDR2 from the germline V gene are SGHDT and YYEEEE. The CDR3 is made up of 17 amino acids. The V and J ends lost 4 bases and 0 bases, in that order; junction bases with no gene match: 10. The chain's CDR3 is CASSPGQGPRMNTEAFF. CDR3 coding DNA: TGTGCCAGCAGCCCGGGACAGGGACCGAGGATGAACACTGAAGCTTTCTTT.

This chain joins TRBV28 and TRBJ2-3, with a tentative D call TRBD2 (6 bases). Germline V gene sequence: CDR1 MDHEN, CDR2 SYDVKM. V lost 6 bases and J lost 6, with 16 bases in between. This CDR3 comprises 14 residues. The CDR3 loop reads CASRTGLATDTQYF. The CDR3 nucleotides are TGTGCCAGCAGGACGGGACTCGCAACCGATACGCAGTATTTT. The entire variable domain, with the rest obtained from reference TRBV28 and TRBJ2-3, is as follows: DVKVTQSSRYLVKRTGEKVFLECVQDMDHENMFWYRQDPGLGLRLIYFSYDVKMKEKGDIPEGYSVSREKKERFSLILESASTNQTSMYLCASRTGLATDTQYFGPGTRLTVL.

The chain has TRBV13 and TRBJ1-4; the D is unclear. Trimming removed 6 bases at V and 0 bases at J, with 11 bases between. Germline CDR1 PRHDT, CDR2 FYEKMQ (reference sequence). This CDR3 has 15 amino acids. CDR3 sequence (DNA): TGTGCCAGCAGGACCTGGGGAGCAACTAATGAAAAACTGTTTTTT. This translates into CASRTWGATNEKLFF.

In nucleotides, the CDR3 is TGTGCCACCAGTGAGTCCGGGACAGGGTCCCAAGAGACCCAGTACTTC. It codes for CATSESGTGSQETQYF. V and J are TRBV24-1 and TRBJ2-5, with TRBD1 matching over 9 bases. The length of the CDR3 is 16 residues. Germline CDR1 is KGHDR and CDR2 is SFDVKD. With V trimmed by 4 bases and J by 1 base, 6 bases remained unmatched.